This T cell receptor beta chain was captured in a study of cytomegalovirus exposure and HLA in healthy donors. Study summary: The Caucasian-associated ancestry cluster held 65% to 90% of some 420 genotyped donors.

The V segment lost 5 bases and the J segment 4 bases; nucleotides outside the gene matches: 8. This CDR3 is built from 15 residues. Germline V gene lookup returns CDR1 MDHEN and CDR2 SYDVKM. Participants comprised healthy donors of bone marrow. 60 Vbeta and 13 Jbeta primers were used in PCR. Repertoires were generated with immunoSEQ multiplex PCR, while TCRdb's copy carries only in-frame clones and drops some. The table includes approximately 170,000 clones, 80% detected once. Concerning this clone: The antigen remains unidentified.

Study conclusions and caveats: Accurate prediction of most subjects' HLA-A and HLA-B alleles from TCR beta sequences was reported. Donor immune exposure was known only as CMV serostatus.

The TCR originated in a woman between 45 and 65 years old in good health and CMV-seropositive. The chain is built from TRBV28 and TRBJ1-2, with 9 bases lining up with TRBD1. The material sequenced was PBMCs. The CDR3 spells CASSTGTGFVYGYTF. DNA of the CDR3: TGTGCCAGCAGTACCGGGACAGGGTTCGTCTATGGCTACACCTTC.